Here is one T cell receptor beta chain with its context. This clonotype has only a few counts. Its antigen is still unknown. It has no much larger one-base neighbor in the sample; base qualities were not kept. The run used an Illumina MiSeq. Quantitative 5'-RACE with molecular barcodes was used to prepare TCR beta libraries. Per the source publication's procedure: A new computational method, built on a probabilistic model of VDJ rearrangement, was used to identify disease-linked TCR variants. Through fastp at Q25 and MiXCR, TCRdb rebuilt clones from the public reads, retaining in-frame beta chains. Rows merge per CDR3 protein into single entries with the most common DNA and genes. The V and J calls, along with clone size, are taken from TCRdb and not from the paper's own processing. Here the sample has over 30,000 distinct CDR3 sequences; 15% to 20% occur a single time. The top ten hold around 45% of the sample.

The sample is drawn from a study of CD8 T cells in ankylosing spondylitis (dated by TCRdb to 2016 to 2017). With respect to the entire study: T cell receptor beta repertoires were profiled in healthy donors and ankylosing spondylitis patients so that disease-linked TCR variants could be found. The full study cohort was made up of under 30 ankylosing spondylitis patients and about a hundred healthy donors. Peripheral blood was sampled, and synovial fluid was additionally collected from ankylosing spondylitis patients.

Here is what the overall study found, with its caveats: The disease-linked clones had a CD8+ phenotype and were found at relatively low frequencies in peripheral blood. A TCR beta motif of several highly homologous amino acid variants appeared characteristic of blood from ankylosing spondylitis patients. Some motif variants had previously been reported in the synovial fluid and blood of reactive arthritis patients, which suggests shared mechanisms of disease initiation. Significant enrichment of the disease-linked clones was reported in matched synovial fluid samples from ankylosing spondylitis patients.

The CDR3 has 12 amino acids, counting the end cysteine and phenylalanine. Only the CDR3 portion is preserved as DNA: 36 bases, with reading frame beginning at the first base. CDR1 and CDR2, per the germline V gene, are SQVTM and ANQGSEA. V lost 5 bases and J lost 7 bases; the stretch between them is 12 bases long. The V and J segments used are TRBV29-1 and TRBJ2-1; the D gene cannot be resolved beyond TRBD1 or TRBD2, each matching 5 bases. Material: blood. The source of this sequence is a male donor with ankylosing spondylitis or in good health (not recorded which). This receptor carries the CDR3 CSVTGQGNEQFF. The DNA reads TGCAGCGTTACGGGGCAAGGTAATGAGCAGTTCTTC.